A selection of T cell receptor beta chains follows, all from one sample in a study of blood T cell repertoires in COVID-19. Here immunoSEQ multiplex PCR was the method, and the copy in TCRdb shows in-frame clones only, minus some. Altogether 130,000 or so clones are present, about 88% being singletons, with the ten largest covering roughly 2.5%. The sample taken for sequencing was peripheral blood. These receptors were taken from a human donor with COVID-19, enrolled during active disease. The donor label of this sample is uncertain. Each CDR3 is given with its conserved first and last residue. Each record gives: clone size, J gene, CDR3 length, D gene, V gene, CDR3 DNA, CDR3 protein. A D gene is named only where the DNA matches it firmly. A clone size is listed for some rows: how often the clone was seen (once, few, many), or a class if it is expanded.

clone size: few
J gene: TRBJ1-2
CDR3 length: 14
D gene: TRBD1
V gene: TRBV2
CDR3 DNA: TGTGCCTCTCAGGGGACAGGGGACTACTATGGCTACACCTTC
CDR3 protein: CASQGTGDYYGYTF

clone size: once
J gene: TRBJ2-7
CDR3 length: 15
D gene: TRBD1
V gene: TRBV5-1
CDR3 DNA: TGCGCCAGCAGCTTAGTGGACAGGGACTCTTACGAGCAGTACTTC
CDR3 protein: CASSLVDRDSYEQYF

clone size: NA
J gene: TRBJ2-5
CDR3 length: 16
D gene: TRBD1
V gene: TRBV18
CDR3 DNA: TGTGCCAGCTCACTGCTCAGGGGGAACGGCCAAGAGACCCAGTACTTC
CDR3 protein: CASSLLRGNGQETQYF

clone size: NA
J gene: TRBJ2-1
CDR3 length: 19
D gene: NA
V gene: TRBV9
CDR3 DNA: TGTGCCAGCAGCGCCAGAGGGGGGGAGACCCTTGGCTCCTACAATGAGCAGTTCTTC
CDR3 protein: CASSARGGETLGSYNEQFF

clone size: NA
J gene: TRBJ1-1
CDR3 length: 13
D gene: TRBD1
V gene: TRBV4-1
CDR3 DNA: TGCGCCAGCAGCCAAGGCCCAACAGGGGCCCCTTTCTTT
CDR3 protein: CASSQGPTGAPFF

clone size: NA
J gene: TRBJ2-1
CDR3 length: 18
D gene: TRBD2
V gene: TRBV27
CDR3 DNA: TGTGCCAGCCTTCCGACTAGCGGGGGCCGCAGCTCCTACAATGAGCAGTTCTTC
CDR3 protein: CASLPTSGGRSSYNEQFF

clone size: NA
J gene: TRBJ1-1
CDR3 length: 14
D gene: NA
V gene: TRBV6-4
CDR3 DNA: TGTGCCATCGGTGATGACGTTGCAGGCACTGAAGCTTTCTTT
CDR3 protein: CAIGDDVAGTEAFF

clone size: few
J gene: TRBJ2-1
CDR3 length: 14
D gene: NA
V gene: TRBV7-3
CDR3 DNA: TGTGCCAGCAGGGCGGACCCTAGCCGGAATGAGCAGTTCTTC
CDR3 protein: CASRADPSRNEQFF

clone size: NA
J gene: TRBJ2-7
CDR3 length: 15
D gene: TRBD1
V gene: TRBV3-1/TRBV3-2
CDR3 DNA: TGTGCCAGCAGCCAATCGGGACAGGGGCGTTACGAGCAGTACTTC
CDR3 protein: CASSQSGQGRYEQYF

clone size: NA
J gene: TRBJ2-5
CDR3 length: 15
D gene: TRBD1
V gene: TRBV18
CDR3 DNA: TGTGCCAGCTCACCTCAGCAGGGGGTTCAAGAGACCCAGTACTTC
CDR3 protein: CASSPQQGVQETQYF

clone size: NA
J gene: TRBJ1-1
CDR3 length: 14
D gene: TRBD1
V gene: TRBV2
CDR3 DNA: TGTGCCAGCAAGAGGGGACAGTCGAACACTGAAGCTTTCTTT
CDR3 protein: CASKRGQSNTEAFF

clone size: NA
J gene: TRBJ2-2
CDR3 length: 16
D gene: TRBD1
V gene: TRBV7-9
CDR3 DNA: TGTGCCAGCAGCCCGGGACAGGGGGGAGTCGGCGGGGAGCTGTTTTTT
CDR3 protein: CASSPGQGGVGGELFF

clone size: once
J gene: TRBJ2-6
CDR3 length: 16
D gene: NA
V gene: TRBV3-1/TRBV3-2
CDR3 DNA: TGTGCCAGCAGCCAAGATAAAGCCTCTGGGGCCAACGTCCTGACTTTC
CDR3 protein: CASSQDKASGANVLTF

clone size: NA
J gene: TRBJ1-1
CDR3 length: 15
D gene: NA
V gene: TRBV5-1
CDR3 DNA: TGCGCCAGCAGCTTGGACTTATCGGGGGACACTGAAGCTTTCTTT
CDR3 protein: CASSLDLSGDTEAFF

clone size: once
J gene: TRBJ2-3
CDR3 length: 15
D gene: NA
V gene: TRBV5-1
CDR3 DNA: TGCGCCAGCAGCTTGGGTAGGGGGAGCACAGATACGCAGTATTTT
CDR3 protein: CASSLGRGSTDTQYF

clone size: NA
J gene: TRBJ2-7
CDR3 length: 14
D gene: TRBD1
V gene: TRBV18
CDR3 DNA: TGTGCCAGCTCACTAGGACAGGTTTTTTACGAGCAGTACTTC
CDR3 protein: CASSLGQVFYEQYF

clone size: few
J gene: TRBJ1-6
CDR3 length: 16
D gene: TRBD1
V gene: TRBV3-1/TRBV3-2
CDR3 DNA: TGTGCCAGCAGCCAAGACGGGGGACAGGTGAATTCACCCCTCCACTTT
CDR3 protein: CASSQDGGQVNSPLHF

clone size: NA
J gene: TRBJ2-7
CDR3 length: 14
D gene: NA
V gene: TRBV10-3
CDR3 DNA: TGTGCCATCAGCCCCCCAGGGGATGGGTACGAGCAGTACTTC
CDR3 protein: CAISPPGDGYEQYF